The clone carrying this TCR beta chain appeared many times. Its specificity is not known. The V gene's germline CDR1 is SEHNR and CDR2 FQNEAQ (reference sequence). Trimming removed 3 bases from V and 6 bases from J, with 11 bases in between. This CDR3 spans 14 amino acids. These data come from a study of T cell repertoires in cytomegalovirus infection. About the study: Recently described HLA-C-restricted plus well-studied HLA-B-restricted CMV epitopes were used. Both a matching HLA type and CMV infection were indicated by public TCR beta signatures. Study-wide results and limits: Summed frequency of shared TCR beta families picked out CMV carriers who also had the relevant HLA. The response measured ex vivo was dominated by TCR beta clonotypes (HLA-C-restricted and CMV-specific).

TCRdb reprocessed the reads via MiXCR and lists one record per CDR3 protein. The profile shows about 890,000 distinct CDR3 sequences, around 29% of them singletons. Specimen: cultured CD8+ T cells from PBMCs, collected from culture after CMV antigen stimulation. The TCR comes from a human donor in good health (CMV status not recorded). Some clones in this sample may be carry-over from other donors' samples. The V call is TRBV7-9, the J call TRBJ2-2; weak D call: TRBD2 (7 bases). The CDR3 nucleotides are TGTGCCAGCAGCTTCGTCGGGGGGCCCGGGGAGCTGTTTTTT. Translated, it gives CASSFVGGPGELFF.